The clone carrying this TCR beta chain is termed medium-sized. Its antigen is unidentified. Each CDR3 protein gets one entry after TCRdb re-called the 5' RACE reads with MiXCR. The profile covers roughly 3,000 distinct CDR3 sequences, with roughly 12% appearing a single time and 8.1% taken by the ten largest. The data were taken from a study of spatial heterogeneity in lung cancer. About the research overall: Within tumor regions, the number of TCR transcripts tracked closely with a T cell module score obtained from matched bulk RNA-seq.

Broader study findings: Counts of expanded alpha and beta TCRs within tumors tracked the tumor nonsynonymous mutation count.

The CDR3 runs to 15 residues. Trimming stripped 4 bases from V and 0 bases from J, with 10 bases between. Germline values: CDR1 MGHDK, CDR2 SYGVNS. Time point noted: sample taken at primary tumor resection. Patients with untreated early-stage non-small cell lung cancer, numbering 72, were the donors. Unsorted samples of tumor, nontumor lung or frozen PBMC had their whole RNA sequenced. This clonotype was obtained from a male donor with early-stage non-small cell lung cancer. The source material was lung tumor tissue, sampled at surgery. This rearrangement joins TRBV25-1 to TRBJ1-5; tentatively, D is TRBD1 (5 bases). The CDR3 protein is CASSGGHLSNQPQHF. The CDR3 region has the DNA TGTGCCAGCAGTGGCGGACATCTTAGCAATCAGCCCCAGCATTTT.